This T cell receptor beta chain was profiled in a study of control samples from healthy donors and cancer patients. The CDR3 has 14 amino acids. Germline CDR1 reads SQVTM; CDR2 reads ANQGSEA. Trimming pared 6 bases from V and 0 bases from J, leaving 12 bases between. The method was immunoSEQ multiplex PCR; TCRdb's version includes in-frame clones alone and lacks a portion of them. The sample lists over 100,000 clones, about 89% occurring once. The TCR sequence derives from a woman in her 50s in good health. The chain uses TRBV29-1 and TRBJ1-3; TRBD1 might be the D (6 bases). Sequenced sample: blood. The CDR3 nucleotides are TGCAGCGTCCGCGACAGGAGCTCTGGAAACACCATATATTTT. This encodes CSVRDRSSGNTIYF.